A single sample is the source of the 26 T cell receptor beta chains below, sequenced in a study of T cell changes during pregnancy in multiple sclerosis. Assay: immunoSEQ multiplex PCR; the TCRdb copy retains only in-frame clones and omits some. The repertoire consists of about 70,000 clones, with around 92% occurring once and the leading ten covering roughly 1.5%. Here the sequenced sample was peripheral blood, taken after pregnancy. The receptors were sampled from a female donor with multiple sclerosis, enrolled in a pregnancy study.

The V and J genes are TRBV30 and TRBJ1-1; D not certain. The CDR3 extends over 13 amino acids. Trimming left V 0 bases short and J 3 bases short, with 8 bases between. The germline V gene encodes CDR1 GTSNPN and CDR2 SVGIG (reference sequence). The CDR3 loop is CAWSVISDTEAFF. The CDR3 nucleotides are TGTGCCTGGAGTGTAATTTCTGACACTGAAGCTTTCTTT.

The chain employs TRBV5-1 and TRBJ1-1, with D possibly being TRBD1 (6 bases). Germline CDR1 SGHRS, CDR2 YFSETQ. The CDR3 covers 13 residues. V lost 0 bases to trimming and J lost 6 bases, with 9 bases between them. CDR3 protein: CASSLGGTPEAFF. DNA of the CDR3: TGCGCCAGCAGCTTGGGGGGGACACCTGAAGCTTTCTTT.

The CDR3 nucleotides are TGCGCCAGCAGCCAAGGAGCTCTCGGGGGCTACGAGCAGTACTTC. This sequence encodes CASSQGALGGYEQYF. The gene calls are TRBV4-1 and TRBJ2-7; D possibly corresponds to TRBD2 (6 bases). The V gene lost 1 base and the J gene lost 3 bases, with 13 bases spanning the gap. Per the germline V gene, CDR1 is MGHRA and CDR2 is YSYEKL. The CDR3 runs to 15 residues.

J is TRBJ1-5 and V is TRBV4-1; D is possibly TRBD1 (6 bases). The CDR3 sequence is 15 residues long. CDR1 is MGHRA and CDR2 is YSYEKL in the germline V gene. V shed 2 bases and J shed 6 bases, with 14 bases lying between them. CDR3: CASSQIQGTGQPQHF. CDR3 in DNA: TGCGCCAGCAGCCAAATACAGGGTACAGGTCAGCCCCAGCATTTT.

J is TRBJ2-7 and V is TRBV5-6; 9 bases are a match to TRBD1. The CDR3 is made up of 14 amino acids. Trimming removed 2 bases from V and 1 base from J; junction bases left unmatched: 1. Germline V CDR1 and CDR2: SGHDT, YYEEEE. DNA for the CDR3: TGTGCCAGCAGCTTCGGGACAGGGTCCTACGAGCAGTACTTC. It translates to CASSFGTGSYEQYF.

The chain has TRBV28 and TRBJ1-1, with TRBD1 matching over 9 bases. Germline loops: CDR1 MDHEN, CDR2 SYDVKM. V was clipped by 8 bases and J by 5 bases; unmatched bases: 9. The CDR3 has 14 amino acids. The CDR3 bases are TGTGCCAGCCGTCAAGGACAGGGGAGGACTGAAGCTTTCTTT. Translated: CASRQGQGRTEAFF.

The gene calls are TRBV5-4 and TRBJ1-1; TRBD1 is a possible D gene (6 bases). This CDR3 is 15 amino acids long. V shed 4 bases and J shed 6 bases, with 19 bases lying between them. Germline assignment: CDR1 SGHNT and CDR2 YYREEE (reference sequence). CDR3 loop: CASSGITRQASEAFF. As DNA, the CDR3 is TGTGCCAGCAGCGGCATTACGAGACAGGCCTCTGAAGCTTTCTTT.

V gene TRBV5-6 combines with J gene TRBJ2-7, with 11 bases identical to TRBD1. Germline V gives CDR1 SGHDT, CDR2 YYEEEE. Trimming removed 3 bases from V and 3 bases from J; junction bases left unmatched: 8. CDR3 length equals 16 residues. For the CDR3, the DNA is TGTGCCAGCAGCTCGACCGGGACAGGGGGGAACTACGAGCAGTACTTC. Residues: CASSSTGTGGNYEQYF.

CDR3 protein: CASSQSRKNIQYF. CDR3 nucleotide sequence: TGTGCCAGCAGCCAATCTCGGAAAAACATTCAGTACTTC. The chain employs TRBV5-4 and TRBJ2-4; D is unclear. Germline V gene sequence: CDR1 SGHNT, CDR2 YYREEE (reference sequence). Trimming stripped 4 bases from V and 4 bases from J, with 9 bases between. CDR3 length equals 13 residues.

The V and J genes are TRBV7-9 and TRBJ2-1, with D possibly TRBD2 on 6 matching bases. Germline V CDR1 and CDR2: SEHNR, FQNEAQ (reference sequence). The V end lost 5 bases, the J end lost 7 bases, and 18 bases lay between the germline ends. This CDR3 has 15 amino acids. The chain's CDR3 is CASSPRRGSENEQFF. The CDR3 nucleotides read TGTGCCAGCAGCCCCCGGAGGGGCTCAGAAAATGAGCAGTTCTTC.

The count of this clone is one. The rearrangement links TRBV7-6 to TRBJ2-1; 8 nucleotides match TRBD2. The CDR3 extends over 16 amino acids. Germline values: CDR1 SGHVS, CDR2 FNYEAQ. The V and J ends lost 0 bases and 9 bases, in that order; junction bases with no gene match: 10. The CDR3 protein is CASSLARPAGAAEQFF. In nucleotides, the CDR3 is TGTGCCAGCAGCTTAGCGCGCCCAGCGGGAGCAGCTGAGCAGTTCTTC. Filled out from reference TRBV7-6 and TRBJ2-1, the complete variable domain reads GAGVSQSPRYKVTKRGQDVALRCDPISGHVSLYWYRQALGQGPEFLTYFNYEAQQDKSGLPNDRFSAERPEGSISTLTIQRTEQRDSAMYRCASSLARPAGAAEQFFGPGTRLTVL.

V gene TRBV19 combines with J gene TRBJ2-5, with TRBD1 matching 9 bases. This CDR3 is 16 amino acids long. The germline V gene encodes CDR1 LNHDA and CDR2 SQIVND (reference sequence). The J segment lost 3 bases and the V segment lost 3 bases, leaving 8 bases of the junction unmatched. The CDR3 spells CASSIYPGQGKETQYF. In nucleotides, the CDR3 is TGTGCCAGTAGTATTTACCCGGGACAGGGCAAAGAGACCCAGTACTTC.

The rearrangement links TRBV28 to TRBJ2-7; TRBD2 might be the D (7 bases). Germline CDR1 reads MDHEN; CDR2 reads SYDVKM. The CDR3 sequence is 14 residues long. Trimming shortened V by 5 bases and J by 2 bases, and 13 bases separated the two germline ends. CDR3 protein: CASSMGGATYEQYF. CDR3 nucleotides: TGTGCCAGCAGTATGGGGGGGGCCACCTACGAGCAGTACTTC.

This chain joins TRBV30 and TRBJ1-4, with TRBD1 as a possible D gene (5 bases). Per germline, CDR1 GTSNPN and CDR2 SVGIG (reference sequence). The CDR3 covers 16 residues. V lost 7 bases and J lost 3, with 21 bases in between. The CDR3 loop reads CAYTKTIRGSNEKLFF. As DNA, the CDR3 is TGTGCCTACACAAAAACGATACGGGGGTCTAATGAAAAACTGTTTTTT.

This chain joins TRBV5-6 and TRBJ1-4; D uncertain. V lost 5 bases and J 6 bases, leaving 17 bases between the germline ends. Per germline, CDR1 SGHDT and CDR2 YYEEEE. The CDR3 has 15 amino acids. The CDR3 is CASRRGTDRYEKLFF. CDR3 coding DNA: TGTGCCAGCAGGCGGGGAACAGATCGTTATGAAAAACTGTTTTTT.

This rearrangement joins TRBV7-6 to TRBJ2-2; TRBD2 agrees at 12 bases. Per the germline V gene, CDR1 is SGHVS and CDR2 is FNYEAQ. Trimming at V came to 1 base and at J to 1 base, leaving 4 bases not matched to a gene. This CDR3 comprises 18 residues. Here the CDR3 DNA reads TGTGCCAGCAGCTTAGTTCCTAGCGGGAGGGAGAACACCGGGGAGCTGTTTTTT. Its translation is CASSLVPSGRENTGELFF.

The genes are TRBV30 and TRBJ1-2; D gene ambiguous. The CDR3 totals 14 residues. Germline values: CDR1 GTSNPN, CDR2 SVGIG (reference sequence). V gave up 0 bases and J gave up 3 bases, with 11 bases separating them. The CDR3 sequence is CAWSVAGYYYGYTF. Here the CDR3 DNA reads TGTGCCTGGAGTGTTGCCGGTTACTACTATGGCTACACCTTC. Combining the CDR3 with reference TRBV30 and TRBJ1-2 gives the whole variable domain SQTIHQWPATLVQPVGSPLSLECTVEGTSNPNLYWYRQAAGRGLQLLFYSVGIGQISSEVPQNLSASRPQDRQFILSSKKLLLSDSGFYLCAWSVAGYYYGYTFGSGTRLTVV.

J is TRBJ1-2 and V is TRBV27, with D possibly TRBD1 on 6 matching bases. Trimming removed 6 bases from V and 2 bases from J, with 10 bases in between. CDR1 MNHEY and CDR2 SMNVEV come from the germline V gene (reference sequence). This CDR3 has 13 amino acids. The CDR3 loop reads CASRHTGNYGYTF. The CDR3 DNA is TGTGCCAGCAGGCACACAGGGAACTATGGCTACACCTTC.

The chain employs TRBV4-3 and TRBJ2-1, with 7 positions matching TRBD2. The CDR3 covers 16 residues. CDR1 is LGHNA, CDR2 YSLEER, per germline. V lost 0 bases to trimming and J lost 7 bases; unmatched junction nucleotides: 9. CDR3 sequence reads: CASSQDPPASGNEQFF. Written as DNA, the CDR3 is TGCGCCAGCAGCCAAGATCCCCCGGCTAGCGGTAATGAGCAGTTCTTC.

The count of this clone is one. The genes are TRBV11-2 and TRBJ1-4; weak D call: TRBD1 (6 bases). The CDR3 runs 13 residues. V dropped 3 bases and J dropped 7 bases, with 9 bases sitting between them. Germline V gene sequence: CDR1 SGHAT, CDR2 FQNNGV. CDR3 protein: CASSFTGTEKLFF. CDR3 DNA sequence: TGTGCCAGCAGCTTCACAGGGACTGAAAAACTGTTTTTT.

The rearrangement links TRBV2 to TRBJ2-7; the match to TRBD1 covers 11 bases. CDR1 and CDR2 from the germline V gene are SNHLY and FYNNEI. The length of the CDR3 is 19 residues. V shed 0 bases and J 0 bases; nucleotides not matched to a gene: 10. DNA for the CDR3: TGTGCCAGCAGTGAAGCAGGACAGGGGGCGATCGATCCCTCCTACGAGCAGTACTTC. Protein product: CASSEAGQGAIDPSYEQYF.

The chain uses TRBV19 and TRBJ2-1; 10 positions agree with TRBD2. Germline V gene sequence: CDR1 LNHDA, CDR2 SQIVND (reference sequence). The ends lost 5 bases at V and 8 bases at J; junction bases unmatched: 12. The CDR3 contains 16 residues. CDR3 DNA: TGTGCCAGTAGTGCCCGGGGAGCGGGAGGGGGCTATGAGCAGTTCTTC. This codes for CASSARGAGGGYEQFF.

V gene TRBV5-4 combines with J gene TRBJ2-7, with D maybe TRBD1 (7 bases). Trimming cost V 3 bases and J 2 bases, with 12 bases left between them. The CDR3 totals 14 residues. CDR1 and CDR2 (germline): SGHNT, YYREEE (reference sequence). In DNA form, the CDR3 reads TGTGCCAGCAGCTCCAGGGGGGCGACCTACGAGCAGTACTTC. Its translation is CASSSRGATYEQYF.

The chain couples TRBV27 to TRBJ1-2, with a weak D call TRBD1 (6 bases). This CDR3 has 13 residues. The V and J ends lost 4 bases and 4 bases respectively, with 10 bases between them. CDR1 and CDR2 from the germline V gene are MNHEY and SMNVEV (reference sequence). The chain's CDR3 is CASSSTGLYGYTF. CDR3 DNA sequence: TGTGCCAGCAGTTCGACAGGACTCTATGGCTACACCTTC.

CDR3 DNA sequence: TGCGCCAGCAGCCAAGAGAGCGGGAGAAACACCGGGGAGCTGTTTTTT. Its protein is CASSQESGRNTGELFF. This chain uses TRBV4-1 with TRBJ2-2, with 8 bases that match TRBD2. V trimming: 0 bases; J trimming: 2 bases; junction bases outside the gene matches: 2. The CDR3 loop spans 16 amino acids. Germline V gene lookup returns CDR1 MGHRA and CDR2 YSYEKL.

The chain has TRBV10-1 and TRBJ2-1; perhaps TRBD2 as D (6 bases). CDR3 length equals 14 residues. The germline V gene has CDR1 WNHNN and CDR2 SYGVQD (reference sequence). The V end lost 6 bases, the J end lost 9 bases, and 18 bases lay between the germline ends. This CDR3 is CASSSGLWGGEQFF. DNA of the CDR3: TGCGCCAGCAGCTCCGGGTTGTGGGGAGGTGAGCAGTTCTTC.